These 6 T cell receptor beta chains originate from one sample sequenced in a study of vaccination effects on CD4 cells after COVID-19. Expansion with viral peptide pools was applied to antigen-specific CD4+ T cells by the ViraFEST assay prior to sequencing. Having been cultured for around nine days, the cells underwent CD4+ T cell isolation. Vaccine administered to participants consisted of two doses of either BNT162b2 or mRNA-1273. The antigens these receptors bind are not known. Method: immunoSEQ multiplex PCR; TCRdb's copy keeps in-frame clones and lacks some. The sample records 24,000 or so clones, about 70% being singletons. Sample: CD4+ T cells from PBMCs cultured with SARS-CoV-2 spike peptides, taken after COVID-19 vaccination. The receptors were sampled from a human donor who received a COVID-19 vaccine.

The chain joins TRBV30 to TRBJ2-1; possible D gene TRBD1, 5 bases. The CDR3 runs 19 residues. Trimming stripped 3 bases from V and 0 bases from J, with 24 bases between. Germline lookup yields CDR1 GTSNPN and CDR2 SVGIG (reference sequence). CDR3 DNA sequence: TGTGCCTGGAGGGGGCTCAAAAAATTAGAGTCCAGCTCCTACAATGAGCAGTTCTTC. Amino acids: CAWRGLKKLESSSYNEQFF.

The chain employs TRBV5-1 and TRBJ2-3; the match to TRBD2 covers 10 bases. The V segment lost 1 base and the J segment 7 bases; nucleotides outside the gene matches: 12. The CDR3 runs 17 residues. Germline V gives CDR1 SGHRS, CDR2 YFSETQ. The CDR3 sequence: CASSLWASGSPSHTQYF. The CDR3 coding sequence is TGCGCCAGCAGCTTGTGGGCTAGCGGGAGCCCAAGCCATACGCAGTATTTT.

The chain uses TRBV11-3 and TRBJ2-5, with D uncertain. CDR1 SGHNT and CDR2 YENEEA come from the germline V gene. Deletions cut 2 bases from V and 5 bases from J, with 9 bases between. The CDR3 spans 13 residues. This CDR3 reads CASSLTFQETQYF. CDR3 nucleotides: TGTGCCAGCAGCTTAACATTTCAGGAGACCCAGTACTTC.

This rearrangement joins TRBV19 to TRBJ2-5; the D gene is possibly TRBD2 (5 bases). Per germline, CDR1 LNHDA and CDR2 SQIVND (reference sequence). CDR3 length: 12 amino acids. V gave up 1 base and J gave up 5 bases, with 5 bases separating them. The CDR3 spells CASSIGGETQYF. In DNA form, the CDR3 reads TGTGCCAGTAGTATAGGAGGGGAGACCCAGTACTTC.

The chain recombines TRBV21-1 with TRBJ2-1. TRBV21-1 is a pseudogene. CDR3 size: 16 residues. This CDR3 is CASSKEYRILYNEQFF. CDR3 nucleotides: TGTGCCAGCAGCAAAGAGTACCGAATTCTTTACAATGAGCAGTTCTTC.

The rearrangement links TRBV18 to TRBJ1-6; D is uncertain. Germline-derived CDR1 and CDR2 are KGHSH and LQKENI. This CDR3 spans 14 amino acids. The germline V and J ends were trimmed by 0 bases and 11 bases, with 11 bases remaining between them. The CDR3 sequence: CASSPPGGDTPLHF. As DNA, the CDR3 is TGTGCCAGCTCACCACCAGGCGGGGATACACCCCTCCACTTT. The full variable domain, rest sourced from reference TRBV18 and TRBJ1-6, is NAGVMQNPRHLVRRRGQEARLRCSPMKGHSHVYWYRQLPEEGLKFMVYLQKENIIDESGMPKERFSAEFPKEGPSILRIQQVVRGDSAAYFCASSPPGGDTPLHFGNGTRLTVT.